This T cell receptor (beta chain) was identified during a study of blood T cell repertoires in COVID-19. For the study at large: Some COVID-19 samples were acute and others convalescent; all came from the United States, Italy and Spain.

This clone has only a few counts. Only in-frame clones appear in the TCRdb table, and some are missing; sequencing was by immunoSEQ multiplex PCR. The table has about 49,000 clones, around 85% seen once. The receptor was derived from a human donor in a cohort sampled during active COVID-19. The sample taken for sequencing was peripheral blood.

CDR3 nucleotides: TGTGCCATCAGTGAGAGGGGACTATCTTACGAGCAGTACTTC. Translating gives CAISERGLSYEQYF. This chain connects TRBV10-3 to TRBJ2-7, with 7 positions matching TRBD2. The CDR3 length is 14 residues. V dropped 2 bases and J dropped 4; count of bases not matched to a gene: 5. Germline loops: CDR1 ENHRY, CDR2 SYGVKD.